Ten or more counts support the clone carrying this T cell receptor (beta chain). TRAV and TRBV primers primed cDNA for both TCRalpha and TCRbeta. For amplifying TCRs, the PCR ran for around 20 cycles with Phusion, which was used together with a constant-region primer and the adapter on the V primers. In vitro transcription was used to amplify the isolated mRNA. Each CDR3 protein gets one entry after TCRdb re-called the reads with MiXCR. The data show fewer than 110,000 distinct CDR3 sequences, less than 25% seen once. The sample comes from a study of low-dose radiotherapy and immunotherapy resistance in tumors. Across the study: The fractionation for Cohort 1 was 0.5 Gy per fraction every 2 weeks, totaling 6.5 Gy. Intravenous administration to patients comprised nivolumab at 240 mg every two weeks and ipilimumab at 1 mg/kg every six weeks.

The time point was: after trial treatment. Noted treatment: LDRT plus nivolumab, ipilimumab, low-dose cyclophosphamide and aspirin (RACIN trial). J was trimmed by 4 bases and V by 6 bases; bases with no gene match: 5. This CDR3 contains 13 residues. Germline CDR1 is DFQATT and CDR2 is SNEGSKA (reference sequence). This specimen consisted of PBMCs, obtained after low-dose radiotherapy plus immunotherapy. This sequence originates from a male donor with prostate cancer. The chain has TRBV20-1 and TRBJ2-7; 11 bases match TRBD1. The CDR3 is CSAPGTGGYEQYF. The CDR3 DNA reads TGCAGTGCGCCCGGGACAGGGGGATACGAGCAGTACTTC.